This T cell receptor beta chain appears in the sequencing data of a study of identical twins. The study, taken as a whole, reports: Low generation probability was overrepresented in out-of-frame alpha sequences shared by twins. Insertions were reduced in abundant cord blood beta clonotypes but not in memory repertoires.

A universal primer site was created by template switching, with the cDNA bearing unique molecular identifiers. TCRdb passed the 5' RACE reads through MiXCR, listing each CDR3 protein once. Of some 1,700,000 distinct CDR3 sequences listed, 25% to 35% are singletons. CDR3 length: 15 residues. CDR1 is DFQATT, CDR2 SNEGSKA, per germline (reference sequence). Points on this clonotype: Its antigen is not known.

The sample consisted of cord blood. This sequence was found in a newborn girl in good health. This chain links TRBV20-1 with TRBJ2-7; D is possibly TRBD2 (6 bases). TRBJ2-5 matches the DNA end more closely, so the J call is doubtful. The CDR3 sequence: CSAGSLAFIGKTQYF. Written as DNA, the CDR3 is TGCAGTGCCGGGTCACTAGCCTTTATAGGGAAGACCCAGTACTTC.